The sequence of this T cell receptor beta chain was determined in a study of T cells in Graves' hyperthyroidism and ophthalmopathy (dated by TCRdb to between 2019 and 2020). In terms of the full investigation: Peripheral blood samples were taken at initial diagnosis, before any treatment was given. A discovery cohort of approximately 100 patients, roughly 43 with Graves' ophthalmopathy and 55 to 60 with stable Graves' hyperthyroidism, was used to find distinguishing TCR V-J signatures. Whether ophthalmopathy could be predicted prospectively was tested in an independent validation cohort made up of 18 to 20 hyperthyroidism patients plus 17 patients who later progressed to ophthalmopathy. For training and testing, the 100 or so patients in the discovery cohort were randomly divided in a 7:3 ratio. The study also compared thyroid tissue and blood T-cell repertoires from roughly six Graves' hyperthyroidism patients. After sampling, hyperthyroidism patients received methimazole starting at 30 mg daily, and ophthalmopathy patients received high-dose intravenous methylprednisolone. The paper reports TCR Vbeta CDR3 sequencing of roughly 140 peripheral blood samples: 40 to 45 ophthalmopathy, fewer than 80 hyperthyroidism and roughly 17 progressor patients.

The sample holds many counts of this clonotype. This clone's antigen is unknown. Base qualities were left out, and no much larger clone turns up one base away. Stable Graves' hyperthyroidism was defined as no progression to ophthalmopathy during 18 months of follow-up. The hyperthyroidism patients were between 18 and 65 years old and newly diagnosed, with a disease duration of less than 2 months. Any patient with an uncontrolled infection, another autoimmune disease, pregnancy or lactation was excluded. Diagnoses relied on clinical symptoms, serum thyroxine and TRAb, thyroid ultrasound and orbital computed tomography. PBMCs were isolated from 10 ml of fresh peripheral blood by Ficoll-Paque density gradient centrifugation. Trizol reagent was used to extract total RNA, and RNA quality was then checked on an Agilent 2100 Bioanalyzer. V is clipped by 6 bases and J by 0 bases, and the sequence between their germline boundaries is 11 bases long. The germline V gene yields SGHTA for CDR1 and FQGNSA for CDR2. CDR3 length: 15 amino acids, cysteine to phenylalanine. The entry retains the CDR3 DNA only, 45 bases that are in frame from base 1.

The full study reports these points: Sample size was not statistically predetermined, and investigators were not blinded to group allocation. A model built on a 13 V-J signature distinguished ophthalmopathy from stable hyperthyroidism, reaching 87.88% sensitivity and approximately 83% specificity in cross-validation and 80%/75% in testing. In validation, the model predicted progression to ophthalmopathy with 55% to 71% sensitivity and approximately 74% specificity, a median of 6.5 months before onset. Most expanded thyroid clonotypes (frequency above 0.001) were also detected in blood, suggesting blood repertoires may reflect thyroid immune responses.

TCR beta CDR3 regions were amplified from RNA transcripts. A first-round RT-PCR of the TCR CDR3 used the HTBI primer set with the Qiagen OneStep RT-PCR kit. Libraries were constructed in a second round of multiplex PCR, after which size selection and purification were performed. Paired-end sequencing of the libraries was performed with 100 bp reads on an Illumina HiSeq2000. In the source study's methods: Raw data were processed with SOAPnuke, discarding reads with adapters, uncalled bases, mean Phred below 15, or no exact constant-primer or identifier match. High-quality paired reads were merged with COPE v1.2.5, and unique nucleotide sequences were defined as clonotypes. MiTCR v1.1 was used to align the clonotypes against IMGT TRBV, TRBD and TRBJ reference segments. Analysis was restricted to V-J combinations with a frequency above 0.0001, which covered roughly 99% of repertoires. The TCS score was defined as the ratio of F50 (clonal expansion) to E x V (chaos), calculated using BLOSUM62-based TCRdist between CDR3 peptides within each V-J. Welch's t-statistics and random forest reduced some 510 V-J features to 10 to 15, which were used in a naive Bayes classifier (R e1071). TCRdb reprocessing: public reads trimmed at Q25 with fastp, clones called with MiXCR, in-frame beta chains kept. Each entry is one CDR3 protein sequence, shown with its most common DNA and genes. None of the V and J calls come from the authors' own analysis; TCRdb made them. This sample lists a few hundred thousand distinct CDR3 sequences; around 16% were detected once. Of the sample, 44% falls within the top ten clones.

The sequencing input was blood. The TCR was taken from a man aged 40-49 years with Graves' hyperthyroidism. The chain uses TRBV7-2 and TRBJ2-2, with no confident D gene call. The CDR3 region reads CASRMRSTNTGELFF. The DNA sequence is given as TGTGCCAGCAGGATGAGGAGTACGAACACCGGGGAGCTGTTTTTT.